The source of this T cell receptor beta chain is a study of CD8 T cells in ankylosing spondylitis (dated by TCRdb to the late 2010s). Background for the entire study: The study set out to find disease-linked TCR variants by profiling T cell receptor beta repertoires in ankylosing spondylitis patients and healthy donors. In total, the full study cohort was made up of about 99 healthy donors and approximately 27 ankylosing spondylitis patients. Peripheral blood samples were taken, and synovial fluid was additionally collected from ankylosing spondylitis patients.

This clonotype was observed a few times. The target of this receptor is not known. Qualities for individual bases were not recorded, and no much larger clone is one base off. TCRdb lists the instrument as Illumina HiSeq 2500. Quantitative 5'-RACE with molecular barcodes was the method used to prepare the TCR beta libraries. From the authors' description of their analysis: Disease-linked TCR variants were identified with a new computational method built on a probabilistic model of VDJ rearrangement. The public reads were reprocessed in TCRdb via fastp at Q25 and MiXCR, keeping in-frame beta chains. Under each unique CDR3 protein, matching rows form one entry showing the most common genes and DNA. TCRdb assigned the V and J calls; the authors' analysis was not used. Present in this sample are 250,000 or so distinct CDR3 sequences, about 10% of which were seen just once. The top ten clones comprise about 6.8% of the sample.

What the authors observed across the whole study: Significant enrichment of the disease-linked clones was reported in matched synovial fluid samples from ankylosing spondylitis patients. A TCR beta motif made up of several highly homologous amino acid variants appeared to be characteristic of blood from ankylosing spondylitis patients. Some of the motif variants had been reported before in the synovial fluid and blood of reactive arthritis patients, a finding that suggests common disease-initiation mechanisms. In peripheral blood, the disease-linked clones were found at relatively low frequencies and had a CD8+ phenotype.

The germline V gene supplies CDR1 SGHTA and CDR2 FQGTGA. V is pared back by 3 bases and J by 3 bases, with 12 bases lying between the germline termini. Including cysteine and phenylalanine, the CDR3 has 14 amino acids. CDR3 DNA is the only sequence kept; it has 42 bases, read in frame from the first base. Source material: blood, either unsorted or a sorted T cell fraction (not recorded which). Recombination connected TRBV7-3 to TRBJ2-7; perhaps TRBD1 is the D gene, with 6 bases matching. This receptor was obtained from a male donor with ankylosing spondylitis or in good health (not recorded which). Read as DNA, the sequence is TGTGCCAGCAGCTTCAGGGGTCCGGGCTACGAGCAGTACTTC. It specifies CASSFRGPGYEQYF.